This T cell receptor (beta chain) appears in the sequencing data of a study of shared clonotypes between healthy human individuals (dated by TCRdb to about 2020). Study-level background: The cohort comprised two women and a few men aged 18 to 49 years. For each donor, three plates each were used for CD4 naive and CD4 memory, two plates were used for CD8 naive, and one plate was used for CD8 memory. The study deeply sequenced blood TCR repertoires of about 5 healthy adults to estimate repertoire size and the extent of clonotype sharing between individuals. Libraries were prepared and TCR repertoires were sequenced by different laboratories using diverse techniques, in order to increase sequencing depth and limit assay-specific biases. Leukapheresis yielded between about 0.9 and 8.9 billion PBMCs per donor. The study at large found these results: Sampling was restricted to blood, and TCR repertoires in tissue are likely to differ from TCR repertoires in blood. Naive subsets generally had larger estimated clonotype richness than memory subsets did. Even with the large sequencing depth, rarefaction of the sorted-subset datasets indicated that sequencing was incomplete. Pairwise subsampling led to the expectation that sequencing depth would affect the degree of clonotype sharing among donors. Clonotypes shared by all four sorted-subset donors showed higher generation probabilities than non-shared clonotypes. The genetic and exposure-history diversity represented was limited by the small number of donors. When several donors were compared, the shared fraction of clonotypes was about 5.2% for naive CD4, 3.5% for naive CD8, roughly 2.5% for memory CD4, and 0.35% to 0.5% for memory CD8.

TCR CDR3 regions were amplified from genomic DNA by multiplex PCR using the deep immunoSEQ assay. Extracted genomic DNA from each cell subset was spread evenly across all wells of several immunoSEQ 96-well plates, with each plate serving as a replicate. For sorted subsets, 150 to 250 ng genomic DNA, equal to about 30,000 T cell genomes, was loaded into each replicate PCR. Purified libraries were quantified with a Qubit 3.0 fluorometer, sized on a Bioanalyzer 2100, and re-quantified with the KAPA Library Quantification kit. A separate single-read 150-cycle Illumina NextSeq 550 flow cell was used to sequence each immunoSEQ 96-well plate. As for how the authors treated the data: The immunoSEQ output contained only junctional sequences without quality scores, so filtering could not match that applied to full-length reads. To assign V/J genes and CDR3, sequences were annotated against IMGT germline references using PyIR, a Python wrapper for IgBLAST v1.9. Reads with weak V/J assignments (E-value above 1e-6), missing CDR3, stop codons, out-of-frame junctions, or ambiguous translated residues were removed. V3J clonotypes were defined by identical inferred V gene, J gene, and CDR3 amino acid sequence. Percentage overlap between repertoires was calculated by dividing the number of shared unique clonotypes by the size of the smaller repertoire. Richness of each repertoire was evaluated using RTK rarefaction, the Chao1 estimator, and Recon v2.1 estimates of unobserved clonotypes. OLGA was used to compute generation probabilities for all TCRbeta clonotypes that the gDNA method yielded from a few donors. Not all clones reach the TCRdb copy of this immuneACCESS table, which keeps in-frame sequences only. Checked studies attribute under half of the gap to unresolved V genes and leave the rest unexplained. V and J calls and clone size follow that table, whereas D and trimming were derived from the DNA. This sample gives about 1.1 million clones in total; approximately 80% of them show up just once. Together, the top ten hold almost 0.9% of the sample.

With regard to this clone: Its specific antigen is unknown. No per-base quality is available; no much larger clone lies one base away.

Trimmed from V: 6 bases; trimmed from J: 0 bases; junction bases lacking a gene match: 11. CDR1 MDHEN and CDR2 SYDVKM were looked up in the germline V gene. The CDR3 spans 16 residues, from the cysteine through the phenylalanine. Solely the CDR3 DNA is kept, with 48 bases framed from the first base. The donors were healthy, HIV-negative adults with no recently reported acute infections or vaccinations. Only Caucasian adults living in Nashville, Tennessee, USA were represented among the donors. CD4+ T cells were enriched by magnetic negative selection, after which naive cells were positively selected on CD45RA and the negative fraction was taken as the memory subset. Blood was collected by leukapheresis, and PBMCs were isolated by Ficoll-Histopaque density gradient centrifugation and then cryopreserved in liquid nitrogen vapor phase. Analytical flow cytometry was used to check the purity and quantity of every magnetically sorted T cell population. Genomic DNA was isolated from each sorted fraction and quantified by UV absorbance on a Nanodrop 2000c.

Sequenced input: memory CD4+ T cells from PBMCs. Interpreted using the paper, the cell subset or site label stands for: CD45RA-negative fraction. This sequence uses TRBV28 and TRBJ2-7, and TRBD1 aligns with 7 junction nucleotides. The sequence was obtained from a man between 18 and 35 years old in good health. Some clones in this sample may be carry-over from other donors' samples. In nucleotides, the sequence is TGTGCCAGCAGACCGACGCCGGGACAGCGCTCCTACGAGCAGTACTTC. This gives the protein CASRPTPGQRSYEQYF.